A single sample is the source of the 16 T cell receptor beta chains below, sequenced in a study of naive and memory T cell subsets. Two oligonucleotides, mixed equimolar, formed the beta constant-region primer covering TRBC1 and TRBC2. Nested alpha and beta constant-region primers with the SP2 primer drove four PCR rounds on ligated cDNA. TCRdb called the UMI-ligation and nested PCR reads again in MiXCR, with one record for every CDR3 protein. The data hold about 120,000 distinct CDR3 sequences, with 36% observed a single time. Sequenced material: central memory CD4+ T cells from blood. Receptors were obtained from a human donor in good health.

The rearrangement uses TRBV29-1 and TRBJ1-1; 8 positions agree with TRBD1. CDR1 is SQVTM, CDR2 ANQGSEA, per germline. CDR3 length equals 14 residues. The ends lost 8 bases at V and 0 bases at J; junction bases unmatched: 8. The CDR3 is CSTRQGLLNTEAFF. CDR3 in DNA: TGCAGCACTCGACAGGGGCTCTTGAACACTGAAGCTTTCTTT. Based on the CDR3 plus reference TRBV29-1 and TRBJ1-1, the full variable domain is SAVISQKPSRDICQRGTSLTIQCQVDSQVTMMFWYRQQPGQSLTLIATANQGSEATYESGFVIDKFPISRPNLTFSTLTVSNMSPEDSSIYLCSTRQGLLNTEAFFGQGTRLTVV.

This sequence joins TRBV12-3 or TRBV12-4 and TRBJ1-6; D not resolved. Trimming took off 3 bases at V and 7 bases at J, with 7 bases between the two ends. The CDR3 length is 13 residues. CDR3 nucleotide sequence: TGTGCCAGCAGTTTGGCCCCCAATTCACCCCTCCACTTT. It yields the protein CASSLAPNSPLHF.

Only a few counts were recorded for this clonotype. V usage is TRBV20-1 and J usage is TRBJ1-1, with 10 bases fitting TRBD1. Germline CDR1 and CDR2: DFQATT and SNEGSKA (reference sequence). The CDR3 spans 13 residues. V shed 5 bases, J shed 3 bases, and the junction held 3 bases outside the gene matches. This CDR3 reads CSAGGQGDTEAFF. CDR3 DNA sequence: TGCAGTGCTGGAGGACAGGGGGACACTGAAGCTTTCTTT.

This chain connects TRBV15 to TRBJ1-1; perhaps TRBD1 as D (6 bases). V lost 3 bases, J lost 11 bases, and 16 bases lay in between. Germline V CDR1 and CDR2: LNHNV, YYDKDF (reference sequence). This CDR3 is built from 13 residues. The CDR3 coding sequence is TGTGCCACCAGCAGTGGGGACACTGACGTCGCTTTCTTT. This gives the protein CATSSGDTDVAFF.

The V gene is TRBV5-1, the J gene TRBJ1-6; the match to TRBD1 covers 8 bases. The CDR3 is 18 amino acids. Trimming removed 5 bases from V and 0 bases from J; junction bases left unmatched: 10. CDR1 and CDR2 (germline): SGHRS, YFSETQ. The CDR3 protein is CASRPGQEFSSYNSPLHF. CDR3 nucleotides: TGCGCCAGCAGACCGGGACAGGAATTTAGCTCCTATAATTCACCCCTCCACTTT.

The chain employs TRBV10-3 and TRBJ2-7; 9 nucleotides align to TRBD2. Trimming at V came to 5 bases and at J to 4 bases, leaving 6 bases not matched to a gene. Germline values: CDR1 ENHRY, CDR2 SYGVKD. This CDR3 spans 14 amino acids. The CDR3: CAISPASGRYEQYF. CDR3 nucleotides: TGTGCCATCAGTCCCGCCAGCGGGAGGTACGAGCAGTACTTC.

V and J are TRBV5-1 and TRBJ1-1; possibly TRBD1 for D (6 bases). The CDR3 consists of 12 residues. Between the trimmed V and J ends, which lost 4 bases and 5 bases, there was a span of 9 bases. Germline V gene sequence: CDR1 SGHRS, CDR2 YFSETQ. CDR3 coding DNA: TGCGCCAGCAGCATACAGGGAACTGAAGCTTTCTTT. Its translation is CASSIQGTEAFF.

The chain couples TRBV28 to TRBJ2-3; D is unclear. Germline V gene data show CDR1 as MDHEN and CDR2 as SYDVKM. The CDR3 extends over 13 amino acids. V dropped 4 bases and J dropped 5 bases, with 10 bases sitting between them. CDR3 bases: TGTGCCAGCAGTTCTCCGAGTAAAGATACGCAGTATTTT. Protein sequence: CASSSPSKDTQYF.

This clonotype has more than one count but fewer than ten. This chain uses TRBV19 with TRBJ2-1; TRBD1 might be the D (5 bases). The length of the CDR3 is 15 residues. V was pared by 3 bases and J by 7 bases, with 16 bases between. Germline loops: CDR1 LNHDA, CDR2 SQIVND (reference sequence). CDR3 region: CASSMGRSPGNEQFF. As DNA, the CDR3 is TGTGCCAGTAGTATGGGGCGGAGCCCTGGTAATGAGCAGTTCTTC.

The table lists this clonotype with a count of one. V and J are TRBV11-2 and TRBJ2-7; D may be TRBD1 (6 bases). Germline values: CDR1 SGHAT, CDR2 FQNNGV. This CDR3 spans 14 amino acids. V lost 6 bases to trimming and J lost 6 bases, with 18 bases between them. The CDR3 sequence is CASSYNRVNGEQYF. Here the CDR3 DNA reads TGTGCCAGCAGTTATAACAGGGTGAATGGCGAGCAGTACTTC.

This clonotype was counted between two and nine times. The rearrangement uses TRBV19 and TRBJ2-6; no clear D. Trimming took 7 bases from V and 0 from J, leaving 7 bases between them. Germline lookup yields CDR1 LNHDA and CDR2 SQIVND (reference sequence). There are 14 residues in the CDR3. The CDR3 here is CASIQRSGANVLTF. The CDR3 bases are TGTGCCAGTATCCAGCGCTCTGGGGCCAACGTCCTGACTTTC.

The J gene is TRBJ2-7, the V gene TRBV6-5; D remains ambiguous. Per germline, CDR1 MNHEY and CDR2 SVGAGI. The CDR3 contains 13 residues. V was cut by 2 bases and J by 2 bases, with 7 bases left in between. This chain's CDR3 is CASSYDKTYEQYF. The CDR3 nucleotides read TGTGCCAGCAGTTACGACAAAACCTACGAGCAGTACTTC.

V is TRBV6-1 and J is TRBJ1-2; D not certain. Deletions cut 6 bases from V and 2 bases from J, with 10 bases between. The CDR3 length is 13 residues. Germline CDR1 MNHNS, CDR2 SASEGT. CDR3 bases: TGTGCCAGCAGGGACGGACCAAACTATGGCTACACCTTC. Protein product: CASRDGPNYGYTF.

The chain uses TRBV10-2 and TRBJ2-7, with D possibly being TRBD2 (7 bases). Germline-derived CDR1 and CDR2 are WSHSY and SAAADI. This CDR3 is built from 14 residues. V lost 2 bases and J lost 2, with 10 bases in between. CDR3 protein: CASSERGGTYEQYF. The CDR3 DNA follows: TGCGCCAGCAGTGAGAGGGGGGGGACCTACGAGCAGTACTTC.

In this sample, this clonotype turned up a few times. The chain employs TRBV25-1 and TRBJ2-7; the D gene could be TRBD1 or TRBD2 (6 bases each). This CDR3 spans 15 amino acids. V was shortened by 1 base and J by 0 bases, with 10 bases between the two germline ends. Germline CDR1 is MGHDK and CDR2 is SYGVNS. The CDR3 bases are TGTGCCAGCAGTGAATTAGGGGGGAGCTCCTACGAGCAGTACTTC. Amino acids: CASSELGGSSYEQYF.

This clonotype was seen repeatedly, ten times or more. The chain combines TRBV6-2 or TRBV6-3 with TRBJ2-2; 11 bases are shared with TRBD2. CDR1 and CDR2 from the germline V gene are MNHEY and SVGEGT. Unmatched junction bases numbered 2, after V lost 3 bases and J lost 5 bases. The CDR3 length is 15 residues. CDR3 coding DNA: TGTGCCAGCAGTTATGGACTAGCGGGTACCGGGGAGCTGTTTTTT. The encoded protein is CASSYGLAGTGELFF.